The clone carrying this T cell receptor (beta chain) was detected a few times. Antigen specificity is unknown. The sample belongs to a study of blood T cells in healthy people across ages. Study conclusions and caveats: When set beside aged donors, long-lived donors presented more naive CD4+ cells and higher diversity. When one million T cells were used, diversity estimates were thought to be underestimates. A strong correlation was seen between TCR beta diversity and naive T cell percentage.

PCR was performed a second time for roughly 7 to 11 cycles using a sample-barcoded 5' primer and a J-beta primer mix. TCRdb re-analysed the 5' RACE reads in MiXCR, keeping a single row per CDR3 protein. The table shows 800,000 to 900,000 distinct CDR3 sequences, with around 62% occurring only once. Isolating PBMCs gave at least 6.5 million of these cells per sample. V was clipped by 4 bases and J by 0 bases, with 12 bases between them. The CDR3 loop spans 15 amino acids. The TCR was taken from a man under 40 in good health. The chain is built from TRBV6-7 and TRBJ2-5; tentatively, D is TRBD1 (5 bases). TRBV6-7 is given ORF status, its function remaining uncertain. The specimen sequenced was blood. This CDR3 is CASSSSLRDQETQYF. CDR3 bases: TGTGCCAGCAGTTCGTCCCTCAGGGACCAAGAGACCCAGTACTTC.